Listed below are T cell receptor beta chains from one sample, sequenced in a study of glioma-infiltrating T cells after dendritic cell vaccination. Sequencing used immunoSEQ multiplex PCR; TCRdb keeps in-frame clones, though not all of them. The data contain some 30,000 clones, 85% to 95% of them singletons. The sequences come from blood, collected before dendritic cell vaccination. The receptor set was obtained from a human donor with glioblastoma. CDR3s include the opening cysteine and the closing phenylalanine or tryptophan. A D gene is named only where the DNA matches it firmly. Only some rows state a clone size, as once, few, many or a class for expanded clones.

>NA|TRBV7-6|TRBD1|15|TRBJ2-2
TGTGCCAGCAGAAAGGACAGGGCCGGCACCGGGGAGCTGTTTTTT
CASRKDRAGTGELFF
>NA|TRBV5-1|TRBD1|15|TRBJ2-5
TGCGCCAGCAGCGTAGGACAGGGGGCGACGGAGACCCAGTACTTC
CASSVGQGATETQYF
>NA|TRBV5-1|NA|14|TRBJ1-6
TGCGCCAGCAGCCGGACAGATAGTAATTCACCCCTCCACTTT
CASSRTDSNSPLHF
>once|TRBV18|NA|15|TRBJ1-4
TGTGCCAGCTCTACCACCGGGACAAATGGAGAAAAACTGTTTTTT
CASSTTGTNGEKLFF
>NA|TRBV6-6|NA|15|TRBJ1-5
TGTGCCAGCAGTTACTCCGCGACAAGTAATCAGCCCCAGCATTTT
CASSYSATSNQPQHF
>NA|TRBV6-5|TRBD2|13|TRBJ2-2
TGTGCCAGCAGGCGGGGGGGCTTCGGGGAGCTGTTTTTT
CASRRGGFGELFF
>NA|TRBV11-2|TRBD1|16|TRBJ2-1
TGTGCCAGCAGCTTACATCGGGACAGGTCCTACAATGAGCAGTTCTTC
CASSLHRDRSYNEQFF
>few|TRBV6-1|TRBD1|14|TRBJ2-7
TGTGCCAGCAGTGACACAGGGGGCCCCTACGAGCAGTACTTC
CASSDTGGPYEQYF
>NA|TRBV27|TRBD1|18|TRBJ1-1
TGTGCCAGCAGTCCTTATCCCCCCGGGACAGGGATGGACACTGAAGCTTTCTTT
CASSPYPPGTGMDTEAFF
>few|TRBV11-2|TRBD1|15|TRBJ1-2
TGTGCCAGCAGCCGCCCAAGGACAGGGGGCTATGGCTACACCTTC
CASSRPRTGGYGYTF
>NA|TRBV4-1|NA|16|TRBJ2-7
TGCGCCAGCAGCCAAGGTCGCGGGACAGTCTCCTACGAGCAGTACTTC
CASSQGRGTVSYEQYF
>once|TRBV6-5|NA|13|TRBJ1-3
TGTGCCAGCAGAAGGGGGGGAGGAAACACCATATATTTT
CASRRGGGNTIYF
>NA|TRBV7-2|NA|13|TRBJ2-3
TGTGCCAGCAGTCAAAAGACTGGGGGGACGCAGTATTTT
CASSQKTGGTQYF
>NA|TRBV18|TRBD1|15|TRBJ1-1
TGTGCCAGCTCACCACCGGGACAGGGGGACACTGAAGCTTTCTTT
CASSPPGQGDTEAFF
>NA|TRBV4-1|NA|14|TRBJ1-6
TGCGCCAGCAGCACGATACGGGATCCTGCACCCCTCCACTTT
CASSTIRDPAPLHF
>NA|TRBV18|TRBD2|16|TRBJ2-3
TGTGCCAGCACTAATGCCCCCGCGGGGGGGATAGATACGCAGTATTTT
CASTNAPAGGIDTQYF
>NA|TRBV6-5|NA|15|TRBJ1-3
TGTGCCAGCAGTTTCGACAGGAACTCTGGAAACACCATATATTTT
CASSFDRNSGNTIYF
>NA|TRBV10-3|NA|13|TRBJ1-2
TGTGCCATCAGTGAGAGCTATAACTATGGCTACACCTTC
CAISESYNYGYTF
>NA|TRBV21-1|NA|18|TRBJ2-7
TGTGCCAGCAGCTGCTCCGCTAAACGCAGTGGCCGGAGCTACGAGCAGTACTTC
CASSCSAKRSGRSYEQYF
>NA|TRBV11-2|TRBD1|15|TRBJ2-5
TGTGCCAGCAGCTTCCAGGGACAGAGAGGAGAGACCCAGTACTTC
CASSFQGQRGETQYF
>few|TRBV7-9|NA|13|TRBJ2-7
TGTGCCAGCAGCTCGGGCAGGGCCTACGAGCAGTACTTC
CASSSGRAYEQYF
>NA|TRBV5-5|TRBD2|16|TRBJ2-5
TGTGCCAGCAGCTTGTTGGCGGGGGGGCGATTGGAGACCCAGTACTTC
CASSLLAGGRLETQYF
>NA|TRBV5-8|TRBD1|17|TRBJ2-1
TGTGCCAGCAGCCCCGACGGGACAGGGGGCTTCTACAATGAGCAGTTCTTC
CASSPDGTGGFYNEQFF
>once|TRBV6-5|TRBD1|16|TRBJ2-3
TGTGCCAGCAGTTACCCGGACAGGGGATCCACAGATACGCAGTATTTT
CASSYPDRGSTDTQYF
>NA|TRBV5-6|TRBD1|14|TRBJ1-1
TGTGCCAGCAGCTTGGCACAGGGGGCGACTGAAGCTTTCTTT
CASSLAQGATEAFF
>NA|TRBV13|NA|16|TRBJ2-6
TGTGCCAGCAGCCCGTGGGGAGGCTCTGGGGCCAACGTCCTGACTTTC
CASSPWGGSGANVLTF